This TCR beta chain appears in the sequencing data of a study of spatial heterogeneity in lung cancer. In the library, each TCR cDNA molecule bore its own unique molecular identifier. TCRdb analysed the 5' RACE reads with MiXCR anew, one entry per CDR3 protein. The data hold roughly 39,000 distinct CDR3 sequences, with around 6.8% observed a single time. This clonotype was observed at least ten times. Time point here: sample taken at primary tumor resection. This CDR3 contains 13 residues. V was pared by 6 bases and J by 4 bases, with 9 bases between. Germline CDR1 and CDR2: MNHEY and SVGAGI. The receptor's source is a female donor with early-stage non-small cell lung cancer. This rearrangement joins TRBV6-5 to TRBJ1-4, with D possibly matching TRBD1 (5 bases). Sequenced here: PBMCs, sampled at surgery. CDR3 nucleotides: TGTGCCAGCAGCATCAGGGTTAATGAAAAACTGTTTTTT. As protein: CASSIRVNEKLFF.